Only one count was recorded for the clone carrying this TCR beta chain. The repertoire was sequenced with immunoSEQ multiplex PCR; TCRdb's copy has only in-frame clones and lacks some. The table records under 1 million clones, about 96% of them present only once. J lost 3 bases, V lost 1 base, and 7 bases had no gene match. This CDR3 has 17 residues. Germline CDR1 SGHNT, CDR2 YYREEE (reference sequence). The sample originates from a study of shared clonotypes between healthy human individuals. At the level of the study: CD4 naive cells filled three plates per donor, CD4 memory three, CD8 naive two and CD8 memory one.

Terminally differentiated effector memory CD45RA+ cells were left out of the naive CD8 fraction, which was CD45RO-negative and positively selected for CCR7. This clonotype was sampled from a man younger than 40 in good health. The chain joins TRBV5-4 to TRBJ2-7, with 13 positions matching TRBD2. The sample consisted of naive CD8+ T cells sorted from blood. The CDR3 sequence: CASSLWGGTSGNYEQYF. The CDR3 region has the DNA TGTGCCAGCAGCTTGTGGGGAGGGACTAGCGGGAACTACGAGCAGTACTTC.